The present TCR beta chain was sequenced within a study of OX40 agonist ivuxolimab in advanced cancers. Study background: Among those enrolled, mean age was around 60 years (range roughly 23 to 79) and 82.7% were male. Findings and caveats of the study: In general, CD8+ T cells held more expanded clones than CD4+ did, on average.

The CDR3 sequence is 16 residues long. Germline CDR1 reads SGHAT; CDR2 reads FQNNGV. The V gene lost 3 bases and the J gene lost 1 base, with 15 bases spanning the gap. Autoimmune disease history or systemic immunosuppression was exclusionary. A remark on this clone: The antigen is undetermined.

Produced via immunoSEQ multiplex PCR; TCRdb's table is partial and in-frame only. This table holds about 82,000 clones, just over 85% found once. Sequenced here: CD4+ or CD8+ T cells sorted from blood, sampled in a trial of the OX40 agonist ivuxolimab. This TCR was sampled from an adult with an advanced solid tumor such as melanoma, head and neck, liver or kidney cancer. The chain carries TRBV11-2 and TRBJ1-1; possible D gene TRBD1, 5 bases. The CDR3 sequence: CASSFGDQIRNTEAFF. In nucleotides, the CDR3 is TGTGCCAGCAGCTTTGGGGACCAGATCCGGAACACTGAAGCTTTCTTT. The full variable domain, with the rest looked up from reference TRBV11-2 and TRBJ1-1, is EAGVAQSPRYKIIEKRQSVAFWCNPISGHATLYWYQQILGQGPKLLIQFQNNGVVDDSQLPKDRFSAERLKGVDSTLKIQPAKLEDSAVYLCASSFGDQIRNTEAFFGQGTRLTVV.